This record looks at one T cell receptor (beta chain) sequence and its context. Its antigen is still unknown. The sample originates from a study of T-cell memory formation after mild COVID-19. Overall study context: Among the donors, TCR clusters were largely specific to each donor.

Study-wide results and limits: The finding that pre-infection memory included some responding clones suggested that cross-reactive memory joined. Clones which contracted sat mainly in CM and EM if CD4+, and in EMRA if CD8+.

This CDR3 is built from 15 residues. The junction had 9 bases not matched to a gene; V was cut back by 7 bases and J by 2 bases. CDR1 is LNHNV, CDR2 YYDKDF, per germline (reference sequence). MiXCR was run by TCRdb on the 5' RACE reads, yielding one entry per CDR3 protein. The sample comprises 350,000 or so distinct CDR3 sequences, approximately 12% of which are singletons, and 20% to 25% rests with the top ten. V gene TRBV15 combines with J gene TRBJ2-3, with 7 bases identical to TRBD1. The clonotype was recovered from a young man who had mild COVID-19 (a few samples of this study predate the infection). Cell type and time point are not known. The sample taken for sequencing was PBMCs or a T cell subset sorted from them (not recorded which). The CDR3 DNA is TGTGCCACCAACCCCGGGACAGCCTCCACAGATACGCAGTATTTT. It yields the protein CATNPGTASTDTQYF.